These 9 T cell receptor beta chains share one sample of origin, sequenced in a study of blood T cell repertoires in COVID-19. This table comes from immunoSEQ multiplex PCR, and its TCRdb copy is limited to in-frame clones, with some not included. Of a few hundred thousand clones detected, less than 90% appear once; the ten largest clones hold roughly 6.3%. Sequences were obtained from peripheral blood. All receptors come from a man aged 55 to 69 with acute or convalescent COVID-19.

The genes are TRBV7-2 and TRBJ2-5; 8 positions agree with TRBD2. The CDR3 sequence is 15 residues long. The trim removed 1 base at V and 5 bases at J, leaving 6 bases unmatched. Germline values: CDR1 SGHTA, CDR2 FQGNSA. As DNA, the CDR3 is TGTGCCAGCAGCTTAGAAGCGGGGGAAGGGGAGACCCAGTACTTC. Its translation is CASSLEAGEGETQYF.

The V gene is TRBV28, the J gene TRBJ2-3, with TRBD1 matching over 11 bases. The germline gives CDR1 MDHEN, CDR2 SYDVKM. With V trimmed by 4 bases and J by 1 base, 4 bases remained unmatched. This CDR3 is built from 16 residues. The CDR3 coding sequence is TGTGCCAGCAGTTCGTGGACAGGGGGCGGCACAGATACGCAGTATTTT. It is translated as CASSSWTGGGTDTQYF.

The chain is built from TRBV7-8 and TRBJ1-2; TRBD1 matches 9 bases. Germline CDR1 SGHVS, CDR2 FQNEAQ. Unmatched junction bases numbered 6, after V lost 4 bases and J lost 3 bases. The CDR3 covers 15 residues. The chain's CDR3 is CASSSTGGSDYGYTF. CDR3 DNA sequence: TGTGCCAGCAGCTCTACAGGGGGCTCGGACTATGGCTACACCTTC.

This clone showed up just once. The chain has TRBV7-8 and TRBJ1-1; TRBD1 matches at 9 bases. CDR1 is SGHVS, CDR2 FQNEAQ, per germline. This CDR3 spans 14 amino acids. V was clipped by 3 bases and J by 1 base; unmatched bases: 0. CDR3: CASSLTGGNTEAFF. In nucleotides, the CDR3 is TGTGCCAGCAGCTTGACAGGGGGGAACACTGAAGCTTTCTTT.

Only a few counts were recorded for this clone. The J gene is TRBJ2-3, the V gene TRBV6-1, with 7 bases lining up with TRBD2. The length of the CDR3 is 16 residues. The V gene's germline CDR1 is MNHNS and CDR2 SASEGT. Trimming cost V 4 bases and J 0 bases; bases outside gene matches: 7. This CDR3 reads CASSARTRGSTDTQYF. The CDR3 bases are TGTGCCAGCAGTGCCCGGACTAGGGGTAGCACAGATACGCAGTATTTT.

This sequence joins TRBV7-3 and TRBJ1-1; the D gene is possibly TRBD1 (5 bases). The CDR3 runs 15 residues. V lost 5 bases, J lost 4 bases, and 17 bases lay in between. Per the germline V gene, CDR1 is SGHTA and CDR2 is FQGTGA. The CDR3 here is CASSLAGGAPTEAFF. CDR3 coding DNA: TGTGCCAGCAGCCTAGCTGGCGGGGCTCCCACTGAAGCTTTCTTT.

The chain uses TRBV7-8 and TRBJ2-1; tentative D call: TRBD1 (6 bases). The CDR3 is 12 residues long. The germline V gene encodes CDR1 SGHVS and CDR2 FQNEAQ. V lost 5 bases and J 13 bases, leaving 15 bases between the germline ends. Written as DNA, the CDR3 is TGTGCCAGCAGCCGCAACAGGGAGCACCAGTTCTTC. It codes for CASSRNREHQFF.

This clone came up once. The chain recombines TRBV28 with TRBJ2-5, with 7 bases aligning to TRBD1. Germline V gives CDR1 MDHEN, CDR2 SYDVKM. This CDR3 has 14 amino acids. The ends lost 4 bases at V and 1 base at J; junction bases unmatched: 3. CDR3 amino acids: CASSSAGGQETQYF. Here the CDR3 DNA reads TGTGCCAGCAGTTCGGCAGGGGGCCAAGAGACCCAGTACTTC.

The CDR3 sequence: CASSKPRQPANYGYTF. DNA of the CDR3: TGTGCCAGTAGTAAACCTCGACAGCCAGCTAACTATGGCTACACCTTC. The rearrangement links TRBV19 to TRBJ1-2, with a weak D call TRBD1 (5 bases). CDR1 LNHDA and CDR2 SQIVND come from the germline V gene (reference sequence). There are 16 residues in the CDR3. The germline V and J ends were trimmed by 4 bases and 0 bases, with 15 bases remaining between them.